This T cell receptor beta chain is drawn from a study of Graves' ophthalmopathy and Graves' hyperthyroidism. Amplification of TCR beta CDR3 regions used RNA transcripts. RT-PCR with HTBI primers came first, then second-round multiplex PCR. Via MiXCR, TCRdb re-called the multiplex PCR reads, giving one row per CDR3 protein. The sample has over 200,000 distinct CDR3 sequences, 25% to 35% seen once. This clonotype was recorded at least ten times. The target antigen is unknown. Study-wide points: Appearing in blood as well were most expanded thyroid clonotypes above 0.001 frequency.

The sequenced sample consisted of peripheral blood. The clonotype originates from a man aged 45-60 years with Graves' ophthalmopathy.

The CDR3 region is CASSPASNGGVDTQYF. The CDR3 DNA sequence: TGTGCCAGCAGCCCGGCCTCAAACGGAGGGGTGGATACGCAGTATTTT. The genes are TRBV28 and TRBJ2-3; possible D gene TRBD2, 6 bases. V was shortened by 6 bases and J by 6 bases, with 22 bases between the two germline ends. Germline V gene sequence: CDR1 MDHEN, CDR2 SYDVKM. This CDR3 has 16 amino acids.